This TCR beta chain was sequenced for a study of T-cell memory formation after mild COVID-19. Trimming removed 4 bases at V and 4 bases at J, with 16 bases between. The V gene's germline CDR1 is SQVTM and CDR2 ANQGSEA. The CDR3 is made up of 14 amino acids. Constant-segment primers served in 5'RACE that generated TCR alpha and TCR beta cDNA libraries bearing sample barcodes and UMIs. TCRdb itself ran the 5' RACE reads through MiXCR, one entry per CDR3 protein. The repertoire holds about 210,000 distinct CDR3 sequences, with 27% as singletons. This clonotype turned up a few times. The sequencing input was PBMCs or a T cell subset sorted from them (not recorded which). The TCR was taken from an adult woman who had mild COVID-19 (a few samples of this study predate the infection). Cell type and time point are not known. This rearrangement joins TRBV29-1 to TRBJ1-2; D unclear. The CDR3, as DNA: TGCAGCGTTGTCTCCGACCCGGTGCCCTATGGCTACACCTTC. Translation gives CSVVSDPVPYGYTF. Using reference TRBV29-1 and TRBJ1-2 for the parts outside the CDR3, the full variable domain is SAVISQKPSRDICQRGTSLTIQCQVDSQVTMMFWYRQQPGQSLTLIATANQGSEATYESGFVIDKFPISRPNLTFSTLTVSNMSPEDSSIYLCSVVSDPVPYGYTFGSGTRLTVV.